Following are 10 T cell receptor beta chains from one sample sequenced in a study of siplizumab effects on memory and regulatory T cells. Sequencing used immunoSEQ multiplex PCR; TCRdb keeps in-frame clones, though not all of them. The sample lists nearly 85,000 clones; roughly 94% were seen once. Sequences were obtained from CD8+ T cells sorted from blood. These receptors were collected from a human donor in good health.

V is TRBV13 and J is TRBJ2-5; perhaps TRBD1 as D (5 bases). Germline CDR1 and CDR2: PRHDT and FYEKMQ (reference sequence). Trimming removed 2 bases at V and 4 bases at J, with 11 bases between. CDR3 length equals 14 residues. In DNA form, the CDR3 reads TGTGCCAGCAGCTTACTAAGGGGTCCAGAGACCCAGTACTTC. This translates into CASSLLRGPETQYF.

V usage is TRBV27 and J usage is TRBJ2-2; D remains ambiguous. Between the trimmed V and J ends, which lost 3 bases and 0 bases, there was a span of 8 bases. CDR1 is MNHEY and CDR2 is SMNVEV in the germline V gene (reference sequence). This CDR3 is built from 15 residues. CDR3 sequence (DNA): TGTGCCAGCAGTTTTGGGCAGACGAACACCGGGGAGCTGTTTTTT. Translating gives CASSFGQTNTGELFF.

The V call is TRBV5-1, the J call TRBJ1-1; D perhaps matches TRBD1 (5 bases). The CDR3 is 15 residues long. V dropped 0 bases and J dropped 3 bases, with 12 bases sitting between them. Germline V gene lookup returns CDR1 SGHRS and CDR2 YFSETQ. The CDR3 DNA sequence: TGCGCCAGCAGCTTGGCAGCTCAGGGCGACACTGAAGCTTTCTTT. Translated: CASSLAAQGDTEAFF.

V and J are TRBV27 and TRBJ1-1; D is uncertain. The CDR3 loop spans 13 amino acids. Germline CDR1 MNHEY, CDR2 SMNVEV (reference sequence). Trimming left V 6 bases short and J 0 bases short, with 8 bases between. The CDR3 coding sequence is TGTGCCAGCAGGGTAGGGATGAACACTGAAGCTTTCTTT. This codes for CASRVGMNTEAFF.

The V and J genes are TRBV15 and TRBJ1-1; D is unresolved. CDR1 and CDR2 from the germline V gene are LNHNV and YYDKDF (reference sequence). The CDR3 is 13 residues long. The V gene lost 0 bases and the J gene lost 4 bases, with 6 bases spanning the gap. The CDR3 DNA sequence: TGTGCCACCAGCAGAGAAGGAGGCACTGAAGCTTTCTTT. Translated, it gives CATSREGGTEAFF.

The rearrangement joins TRBV29-1 to TRBJ1-2; D is ambiguous. The CDR3 totals 13 residues. The germline V and J ends were trimmed by 4 bases and 4 bases, with 13 bases remaining between them. CDR1 and CDR2 from the germline V gene are SQVTM and ANQGSEA. The CDR3 here is CSVVPGFSYGYTF. For the CDR3, the DNA is TGCAGCGTTGTGCCCGGTTTCTCCTATGGCTACACCTTC.

V is TRBV4-2 and J is TRBJ2-1; TRBD2 aligns across 7 bases. The germline V gene encodes CDR1 LGHNA and CDR2 YNFKEQ. V lost 1 base, J lost 2 bases, and 5 bases stayed unmatched. CDR3 length: 16 residues. The CDR3 loop reads CASSQVAGGTYNEQFF. CDR3 DNA: TGTGCCAGCAGCCAAGTGGCCGGGGGGACCTACAATGAGCAGTTCTTC.

In its sample, this clone was seen a few times. J is TRBJ2-2 and V is TRBV10-1; D is ambiguous. Germline CDR1 and CDR2: WNHNN and SYGVQD (reference sequence). The CDR3 runs to 13 residues. V lost 4 bases and J lost 4, with 7 bases in between. Here the CDR3 reads CASSVGVTGELFF. CDR3 nucleotides: TGCGCCAGCAGTGTTGGGGTCACCGGGGAGCTGTTTTTT.

This rearrangement joins TRBV18 to TRBJ2-7; no reliable D call. V shed 3 bases and J shed 0 bases, with 9 bases lying between them. CDR1 and CDR2 from the germline V gene are KGHSH and LQKENI. CDR3 size: 14 residues. Here the CDR3 reads CASSPSGPSYEQYF. CDR3 DNA: TGTGCCAGCTCACCCTCGGGTCCCTCCTACGAGCAGTACTTC.

CDR3 in amino acids: CASKSEGVEQFF. The CDR3 region has the DNA TGTGCCAGCAAATCGGAGGGAGTCGAGCAGTTCTTC. The V call is TRBV27, the J call TRBJ2-1, with D possibly being TRBD2 (6 bases). V dropped 7 bases and J dropped 10 bases, with 14 bases sitting between them. Germline V gives CDR1 MNHEY, CDR2 SMNVEV (reference sequence). The CDR3 is 12 residues long.